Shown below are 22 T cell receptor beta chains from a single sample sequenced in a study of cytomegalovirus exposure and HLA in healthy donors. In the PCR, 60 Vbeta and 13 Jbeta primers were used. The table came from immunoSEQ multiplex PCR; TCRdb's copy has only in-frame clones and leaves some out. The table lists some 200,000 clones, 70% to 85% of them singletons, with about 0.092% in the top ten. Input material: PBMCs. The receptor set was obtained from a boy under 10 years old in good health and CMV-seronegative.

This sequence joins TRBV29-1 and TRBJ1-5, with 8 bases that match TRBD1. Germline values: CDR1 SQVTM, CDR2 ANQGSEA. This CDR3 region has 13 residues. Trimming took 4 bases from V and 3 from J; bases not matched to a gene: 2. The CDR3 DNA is TGCAGCGTTGGGACAGGGAACAATCAGCCCCAGCATTTT. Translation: CSVGTGNNQPQHF.

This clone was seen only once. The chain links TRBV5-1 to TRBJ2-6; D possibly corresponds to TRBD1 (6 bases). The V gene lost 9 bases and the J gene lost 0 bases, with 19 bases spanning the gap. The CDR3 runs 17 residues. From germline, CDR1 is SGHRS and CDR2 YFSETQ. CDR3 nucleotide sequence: TGCGCCACCGCCACAGGGTCTCCCTACTCTGGGGCCAACGTCCTGACTTTC. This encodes CATATGSPYSGANVLTF. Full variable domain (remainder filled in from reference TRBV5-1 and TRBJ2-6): KAGVTQTPRYLIKTRGQQVTLSCSPISGHRSVSWYQQTPGQGLQFLFEYFSETQRNKGNFPGRFSGRQFSNSRSEMNVSTLELGDSALYLCATATGSPYSGANVLTFGAGSRLTVL.

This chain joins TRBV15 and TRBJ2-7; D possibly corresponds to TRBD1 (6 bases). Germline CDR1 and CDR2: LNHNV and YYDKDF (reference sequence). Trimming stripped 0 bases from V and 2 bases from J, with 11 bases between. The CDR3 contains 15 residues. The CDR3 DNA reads TGTGCCACCAGCAGAGATAGGGACACCGCCTACGAGCAGTACTTC. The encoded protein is CATSRDRDTAYEQYF.

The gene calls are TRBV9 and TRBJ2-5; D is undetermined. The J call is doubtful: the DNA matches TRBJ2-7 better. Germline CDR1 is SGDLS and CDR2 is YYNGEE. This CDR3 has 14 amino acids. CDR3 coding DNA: TGTGCCAGCAGCGTAAGGCCCGACTCCTACGAGCAGTACTTC. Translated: CASSVRPDSYEQYF.

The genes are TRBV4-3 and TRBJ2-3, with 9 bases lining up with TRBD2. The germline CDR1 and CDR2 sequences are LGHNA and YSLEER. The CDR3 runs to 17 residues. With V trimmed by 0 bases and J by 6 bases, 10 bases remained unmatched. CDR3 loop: CASSQDLAGIGGDTQYF. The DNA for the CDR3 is TGCGCCAGCAGCCAAGATCTAGCGGGAATCGGTGGGGATACGCAGTATTTT.

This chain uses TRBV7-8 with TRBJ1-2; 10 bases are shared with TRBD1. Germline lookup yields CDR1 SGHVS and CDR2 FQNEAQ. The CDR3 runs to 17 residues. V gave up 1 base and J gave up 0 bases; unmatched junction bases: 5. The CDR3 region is CASSLGQGAGTNYGYTF. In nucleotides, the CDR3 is TGTGCCAGCAGCTTAGGACAGGGGGCCGGAACTAACTATGGCTACACCTTC.

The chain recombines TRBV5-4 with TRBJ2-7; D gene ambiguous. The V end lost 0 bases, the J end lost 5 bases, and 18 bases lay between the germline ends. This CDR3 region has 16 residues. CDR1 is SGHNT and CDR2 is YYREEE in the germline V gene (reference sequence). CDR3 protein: CASSLDPIGFQNEQYF. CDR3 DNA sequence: TGTGCCAGCAGCTTGGACCCAATCGGGTTCCAAAACGAGCAGTACTTC. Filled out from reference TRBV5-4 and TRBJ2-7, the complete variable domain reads ETGVTQSPTHLIKTRGQQVTLRCSSQSGHNTVSWYQQALGQGPQFIFQYYREEENGRGNFPPRFSGLQFPNYSSELNVNALELDDSALYLCASSLDPIGFQNEQYFGPGTRLTVT.

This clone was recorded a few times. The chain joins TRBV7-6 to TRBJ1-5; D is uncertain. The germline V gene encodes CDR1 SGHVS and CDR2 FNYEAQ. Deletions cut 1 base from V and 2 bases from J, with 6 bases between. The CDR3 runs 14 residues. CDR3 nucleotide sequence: TGTGCCAGCAGCTTAGGTCCAGGCAATCAGCCCCAGCATTTT. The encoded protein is CASSLGPGNQPQHF.

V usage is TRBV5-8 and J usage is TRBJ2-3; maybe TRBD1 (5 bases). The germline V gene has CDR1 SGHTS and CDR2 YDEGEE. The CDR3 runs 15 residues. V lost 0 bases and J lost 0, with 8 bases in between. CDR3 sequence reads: CASSLGQHSTDTQYF. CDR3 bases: TGTGCCAGCAGCTTGGGACAGCATAGCACAGATACGCAGTATTTT.

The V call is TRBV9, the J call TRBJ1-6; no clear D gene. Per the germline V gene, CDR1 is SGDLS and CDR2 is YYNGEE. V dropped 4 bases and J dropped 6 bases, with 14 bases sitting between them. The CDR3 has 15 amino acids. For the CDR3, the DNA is TGTGCCAGCAGCCACCGCGACACGTTTAATTCACCCCTCCACTTT. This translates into CASSHRDTFNSPLHF.

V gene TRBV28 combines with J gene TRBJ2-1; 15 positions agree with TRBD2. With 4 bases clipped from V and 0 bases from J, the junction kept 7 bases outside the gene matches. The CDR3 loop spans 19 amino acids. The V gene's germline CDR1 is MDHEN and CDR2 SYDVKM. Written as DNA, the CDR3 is TGTGCCAGCAGTTCCTCTGGACTAGCGGGGGGGTCCTCCTACAATGAGCAGTTCTTC. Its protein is CASSSSGLAGGSSYNEQFF.

Written as DNA, the CDR3 is TGTGCCAGTAGTATATTCCTAGCGGGGGGGAGAGAGACCCAGTACTTC. It yields the protein CASSIFLAGGRETQYF. The chain links TRBV19 to TRBJ2-5; 12 bases map to TRBD2. Trimming took 2 bases from V and 4 from J; bases not matched to a gene: 5. The CDR3 is made up of 16 amino acids. Per germline, CDR1 LNHDA and CDR2 SQIVND (reference sequence).

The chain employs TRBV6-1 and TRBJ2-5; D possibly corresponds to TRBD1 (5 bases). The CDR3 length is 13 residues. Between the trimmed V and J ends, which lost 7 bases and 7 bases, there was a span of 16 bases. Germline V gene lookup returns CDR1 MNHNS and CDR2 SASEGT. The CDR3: CASIEPGPGTQYF. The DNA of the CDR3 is TGTGCCAGCATCGAACCAGGGCCGGGGACCCAGTACTTC.

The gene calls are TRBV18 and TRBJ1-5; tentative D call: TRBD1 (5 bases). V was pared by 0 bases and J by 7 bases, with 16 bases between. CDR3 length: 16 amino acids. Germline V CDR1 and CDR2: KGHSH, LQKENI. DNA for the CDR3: TGTGCCAGCTCACCACCGACGGGGGACCGGCGACAGCCCCAGCATTTT. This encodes CASSPPTGDRRQPQHF. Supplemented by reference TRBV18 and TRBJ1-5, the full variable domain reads NAGVMQNPRHLVRRRGQEARLRCSPMKGHSHVYWYRQLPEEGLKFMVYLQKENIIDESGMPKERFSAEFPKEGPSILRIQQVVRGDSAAYFCASSPPTGDRRQPQHFGDGTRLSIL.

CDR3 amino acids: CASSPTRVETQYF. The CDR3, as DNA: TGTGCCAGCAGCCCGACTAGAGTGGAGACCCAGTACTTC. This rearrangement joins TRBV7-2 to TRBJ2-5, with D possibly TRBD2 on 6 matching bases. Deletions cut 5 bases from V and 5 bases from J, with 12 bases between. This CDR3 is 13 amino acids long. CDR1 is SGHTA and CDR2 is FQGNSA in the germline V gene.

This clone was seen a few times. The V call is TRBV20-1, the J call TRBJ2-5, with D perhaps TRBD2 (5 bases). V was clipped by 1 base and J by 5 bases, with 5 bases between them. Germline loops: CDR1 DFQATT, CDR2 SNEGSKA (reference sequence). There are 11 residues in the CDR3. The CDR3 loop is CSARGGETQYF. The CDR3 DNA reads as TGCAGTGCTAGAGGAGGGGAGACCCAGTACTTC.

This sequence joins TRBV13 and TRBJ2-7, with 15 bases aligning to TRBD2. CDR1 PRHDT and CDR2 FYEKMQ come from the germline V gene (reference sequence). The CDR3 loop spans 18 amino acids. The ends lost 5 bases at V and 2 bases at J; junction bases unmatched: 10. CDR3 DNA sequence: TGTGCCAGCAGCGGCGTGGGGACTAGCGGGGGGACCCCCTACGAGCAGTACTTC. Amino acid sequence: CASSGVGTSGGTPYEQYF.

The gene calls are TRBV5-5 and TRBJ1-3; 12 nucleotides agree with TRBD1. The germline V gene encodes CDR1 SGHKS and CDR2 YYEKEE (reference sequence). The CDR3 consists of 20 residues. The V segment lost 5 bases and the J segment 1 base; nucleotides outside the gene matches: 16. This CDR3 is CASSLTAGTGGIGSGNTIYF. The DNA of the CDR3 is TGTGCCAGCAGTCTAACTGCCGGGACAGGGGGCATAGGATCTGGAAACACCATATATTTT.

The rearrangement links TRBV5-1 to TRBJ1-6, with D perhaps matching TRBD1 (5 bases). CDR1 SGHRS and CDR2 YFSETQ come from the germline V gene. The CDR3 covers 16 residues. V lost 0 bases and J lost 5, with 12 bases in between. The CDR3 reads CASSLGAGIDNSPLHF. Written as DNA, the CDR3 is TGCGCCAGCAGCTTGGGTGCAGGGATTGATAATTCACCCCTCCACTTT.

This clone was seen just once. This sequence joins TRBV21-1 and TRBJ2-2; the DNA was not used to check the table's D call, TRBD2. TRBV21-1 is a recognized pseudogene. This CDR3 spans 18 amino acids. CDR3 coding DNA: TGTGCCAGCAGCAAATTTCGGCGGGGGGGCCCGAACACCGGGGAGCTGTTTTTT. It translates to CASSKFRRGGPNTGELFF.

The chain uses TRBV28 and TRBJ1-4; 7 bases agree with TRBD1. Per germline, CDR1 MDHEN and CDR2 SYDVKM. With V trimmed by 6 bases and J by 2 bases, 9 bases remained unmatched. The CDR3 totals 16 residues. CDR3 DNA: TGTGCCAGCAGCTGGGCAGGGGGGAGGACTAATGAAAAACTGTTTTTT. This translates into CASSWAGGRTNEKLFF. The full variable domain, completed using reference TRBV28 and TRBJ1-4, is DVKVTQSSRYLVKRTGEKVFLECVQDMDHENMFWYRQDPGLGLRLIYFSYDVKMKEKGDIPEGYSVSREKKERFSLILESASTNQTSMYLCASSWAGGRTNEKLFFGSGTQLSVL.

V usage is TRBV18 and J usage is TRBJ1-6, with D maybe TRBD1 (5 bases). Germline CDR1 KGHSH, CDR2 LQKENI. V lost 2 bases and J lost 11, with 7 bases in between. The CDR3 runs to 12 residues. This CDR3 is CASSPSGPPLHF. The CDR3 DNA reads TGTGCCAGCTCACCATCAGGGCCACCCCTCCACTTT.